This T cell receptor beta chain was profiled in a study of blood T cell repertoires in COVID-19. Across the whole study: Samples taken during acute and convalescent COVID-19 were collected in the United States, Italy and Spain. From T cells, B-cell-depleted T cells, or PBMCs came the material, which was cDNA or gDNA.

The ends were cut back, 8 bases at V and 6 bases at J, with 19 bases in the middle. Germline lookup yields CDR1 SGHRS and CDR2 YFSETQ. This CDR3 spans 14 amino acids. Original analysis: Amplifying reference gene primers gave estimates of nucleated cell counts. The table came from immunoSEQ multiplex PCR; TCRdb's copy has only in-frame clones and leaves some out. The V and J calls and clone size were taken over from that table, and D and trimming were inferred from the DNA. The data contain 400,000 or so clones, approximately 91% of them seen just once; the ten biggest clones take up roughly 2%. This sequence originates from a woman aged 40 to 50 with acute COVID-19. This chain uses TRBV5-1 with TRBJ2-3, with D possibly TRBD1 on 6 matching bases. Sequences were obtained from PBMCs or T cells enriched from blood (not recorded which). For the CDR3, the DNA is TGCGCCAGTATAGAAGGGGGTTCCGTGGATACGCAGTATTTT. It translates to CASIEGGSVDTQYF.